This T cell receptor beta chain was profiled in a study of spatial heterogeneity in lung cancer. Turning to the study itself: Each distinct TCR and UMI combination averaged more than ten appearances in raw reads.

Time point of the sample: sample taken at primary tumor resection. Unsorted whole RNA of tumor, nontumor lung or frozen PBMC was sequenced. Germline CDR1 MNHEY, CDR2 SVGEGT. The CDR3 runs 15 residues. V lost 5 bases and J lost 7; bases outside the gene matches: 8. Individually, TCR cDNA molecules were each labelled with a unique molecular identifier. TCRdb processed the 5' RACE reads anew with MiXCR; each CDR3 protein has one entry. The table lists approximately 40,000 distinct CDR3 sequences, nearly 7% of them singletons, with about 45% in the top ten. This clonotype was picked up many times. The sequence derives from a female donor with early-stage non-small cell lung cancer. The sequences come from PBMCs, collected at surgery. This rearrangement joins TRBV6-2 or TRBV6-3 to TRBJ1-1, with 12 bases matching TRBD1. CDR3 bases: TGTGCCAGCAGTCCGCCCGGGACAGGGGGCCGTGAAGCTTTCTTT. This translates into CASSPPGTGGREAFF.